This TCR beta chain was sequenced for a study of OX40 agonist ivuxolimab in advanced cancers. Profiling relied on immunoSEQ multiplex PCR, and the TCRdb table lists in-frame clones only, not all of them. The sample shows some 22,000 clones, roughly 86% of them seen only once. The junction had 12 bases not matched to a gene; V was cut back by 0 bases and J by 0 bases. The CDR3 is 21 residues long. Per the germline V gene, CDR1 is SGHRS and CDR2 is YFSETQ. The sample consisted of CD4+ or CD8+ T cells sorted from blood, taken in a trial of the OX40 agonist ivuxolimab. The rearrangement joins TRBV5-1 to TRBJ2-6; 10 nucleotides align to TRBD1. This TCR was recovered from an adult with an advanced solid tumor such as melanoma, head and neck, liver or kidney cancer. The CDR3 DNA reads as TGCGCCAGCAGCTTGGAACCTCGGACAGGGGGGTTTTACTCTGGGGCCAACGTCCTGACTTTC. Its translation: CASSLEPRTGGFYSGANVLTF.